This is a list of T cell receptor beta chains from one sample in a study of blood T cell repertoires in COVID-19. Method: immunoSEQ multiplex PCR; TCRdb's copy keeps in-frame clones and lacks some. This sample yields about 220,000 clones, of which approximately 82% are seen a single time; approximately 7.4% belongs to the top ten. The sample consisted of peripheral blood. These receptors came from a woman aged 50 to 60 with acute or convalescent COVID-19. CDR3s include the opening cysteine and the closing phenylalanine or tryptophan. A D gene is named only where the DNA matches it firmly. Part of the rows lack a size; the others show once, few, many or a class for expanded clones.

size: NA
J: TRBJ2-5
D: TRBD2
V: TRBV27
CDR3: CASSAGAGVMETQYF
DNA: TGTGCCAGCAGTGCCGGGGCGGGAGTGATGGAGACCCAGTACTTC

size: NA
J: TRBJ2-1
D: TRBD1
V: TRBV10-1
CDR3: CASSLGQDEQFF
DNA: TGCGCCAGCAGTTTGGGACAGGACGAGCAGTTCTTC

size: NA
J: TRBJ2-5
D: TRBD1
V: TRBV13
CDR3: CASSLFPGQGEETQYF
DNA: TGTGCCAGCAGCTTGTTCCCCGGACAGGGGGAAGAGACCCAGTACTTC

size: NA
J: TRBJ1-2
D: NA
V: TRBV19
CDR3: CASSIAGVTNYGYTF
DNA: TGTGCCAGTAGTATCGCCGGAGTGACTAACTATGGCTACACCTTC

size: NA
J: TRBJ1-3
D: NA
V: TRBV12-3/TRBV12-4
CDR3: CASREGGLNTIYF
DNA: TGTGCCAGCAGAGAGGGGGGGTTGAACACCATATATTTT

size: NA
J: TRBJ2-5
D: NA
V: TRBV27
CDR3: CASSLGSGETQYF
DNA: TGTGCCAGCAGTTTAGGTTCGGGGGAGACCCAGTACTTC

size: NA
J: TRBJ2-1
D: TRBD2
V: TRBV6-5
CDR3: CASSQLADEGEQFF
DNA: TGTGCCAGCAGCCAACTAGCGGACGAGGGTGAGCAGTTCTTC

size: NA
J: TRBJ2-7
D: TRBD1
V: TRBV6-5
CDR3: CASTGQGYSYEQYF
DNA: TGTGCCAGCACTGGACAGGGCTACTCCTACGAGCAGTACTTC

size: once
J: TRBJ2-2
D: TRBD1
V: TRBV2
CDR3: CASQEGARGTGELFF
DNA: TGTGCCAGCCAAGAGGGGGCCAGGGGCACCGGGGAGCTGTTTTTT

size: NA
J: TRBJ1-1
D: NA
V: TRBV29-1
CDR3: CSATQGIEQGEAFF
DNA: TGCAGCGCGACCCAGGGGATTGAACAGGGTGAAGCTTTCTTT

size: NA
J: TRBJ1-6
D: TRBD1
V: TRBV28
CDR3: CASSPGQHNSPLHF
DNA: TGTGCCAGCAGCCCGGGACAGCATAATTCACCCCTCCACTTT

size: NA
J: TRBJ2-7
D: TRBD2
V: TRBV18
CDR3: CASSPPGTSGLSYEQYF
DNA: TGTGCCAGCTCACCTCCCGGGACTAGCGGTCTCTCCTACGAGCAGTACTTC

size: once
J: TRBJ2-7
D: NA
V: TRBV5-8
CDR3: CASSNDILYEQYF
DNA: TGTGCCAGCAGCAACGACATTCTCTACGAGCAGTACTTC

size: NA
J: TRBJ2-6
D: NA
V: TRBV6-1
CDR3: CASSDGGVLTGANVLTF
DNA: TGTGCCAGCAGTGACGGCGGAGTCCTCACTGGGGCCAACGTCCTGACTTTC

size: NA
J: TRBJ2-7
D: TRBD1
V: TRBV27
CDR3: CASGTGGYEQYF
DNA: TGTGCCAGTGGGACAGGGGGATACGAGCAGTACTTC

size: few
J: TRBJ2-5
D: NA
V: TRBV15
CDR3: CATSRREGGMAQYF
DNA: TGTGCCACCAGCAGAAGGGAAGGAGGGATGGCCCAGTACTTC

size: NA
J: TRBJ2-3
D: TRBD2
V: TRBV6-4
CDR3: CASSDSPTSLRDTQYF
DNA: TGTGCCAGCAGTGACTCGCCGACTAGCCTTAGAGATACGCAGTATTTT

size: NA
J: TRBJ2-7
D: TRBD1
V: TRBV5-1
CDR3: CASSLPGGGEQYF
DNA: TGCGCCAGCAGCTTACCAGGGGGCGGCGAGCAGTACTTC

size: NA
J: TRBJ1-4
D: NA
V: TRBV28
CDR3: CASTVPGGNEKLFF
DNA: TGTGCCAGCACCGTACCCGGGGGGAATGAAAAACTGTTTTTT

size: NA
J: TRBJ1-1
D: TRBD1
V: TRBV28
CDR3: CASGITGDRTEAFF
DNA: TGTGCCAGCGGGATAACAGGGGATCGCACTGAAGCTTTCTTT

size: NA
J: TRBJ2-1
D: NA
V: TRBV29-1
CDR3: CSVSSRSYEQFF
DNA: TGCAGCGTCTCTAGCCGGAGTTATGAGCAGTTCTTC

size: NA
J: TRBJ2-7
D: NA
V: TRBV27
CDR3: CASSLYSPRGGYEQYF
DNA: TGTGCCAGCAGTTTGTACTCCCCTAGAGGAGGCTACGAGCAGTACTTC

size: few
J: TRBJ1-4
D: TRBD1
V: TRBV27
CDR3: CASSWSGGGDGEKLFF
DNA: TGTGCCAGCAGTTGGAGTGGAGGGGGCGATGGGGAAAAACTGTTTTTT

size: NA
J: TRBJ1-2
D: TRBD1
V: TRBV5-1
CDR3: CASSLALDRNYGYTF
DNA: TGCGCCAGCAGCTTGGCCTTGGACAGGAACTATGGCTACACCTTC

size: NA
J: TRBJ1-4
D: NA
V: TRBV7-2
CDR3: CASSSRATNEKLFF
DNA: TGTGCCAGCAGCTCTCGAGCAACTAATGAAAAACTGTTTTTT

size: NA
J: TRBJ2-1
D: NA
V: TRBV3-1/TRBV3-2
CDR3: CASSPIFESSYNEQFF
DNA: TGTGCCAGCAGCCCAATTTTCGAGAGCTCCTACAATGAGCAGTTCTTC

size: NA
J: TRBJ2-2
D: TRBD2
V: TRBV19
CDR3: CASRSYSGRAPGELFF
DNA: TGTGCCAGTAGGAGTTATAGCGGGAGGGCCCCCGGGGAGCTGTTTTTT

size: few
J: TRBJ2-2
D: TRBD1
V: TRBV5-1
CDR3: CASSLNRGDANTGELFF
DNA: TGCGCCAGCAGCTTGAACAGGGGAGACGCGAACACCGGGGAGCTGTTTTTT

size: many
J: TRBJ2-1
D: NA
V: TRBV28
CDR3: CASSLTSGEQFF
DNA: TGTGCCAGCAGTTTGACTAGTGGTGAGCAGTTCTTC

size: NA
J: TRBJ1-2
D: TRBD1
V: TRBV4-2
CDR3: CASSQKPGQTLNYGYTF
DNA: TGTGCCAGCAGCCAGAAACCGGGACAGACGCTAAACTATGGCTACACCTTC

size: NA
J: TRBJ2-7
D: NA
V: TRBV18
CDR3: CASSPPRGYEQYF
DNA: TGTGCCAGCTCACCTCCCAGGGGATACGAGCAGTACTTC

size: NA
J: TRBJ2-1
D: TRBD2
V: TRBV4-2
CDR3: CASSQVREGDSEQFF
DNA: TGTGCCAGCAGCCAAGTACGGGAGGGAGACAGTGAGCAGTTCTTC

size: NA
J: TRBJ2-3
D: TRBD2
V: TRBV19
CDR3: CASSIDMSGRSTDTQYF
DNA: TGTGCCAGTAGTATAGATATGAGCGGGAGGTCTACAGATACGCAGTATTTT

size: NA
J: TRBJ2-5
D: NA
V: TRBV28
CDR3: CASSTRHRAQRETQYF
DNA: TGTGCCAGCAGTACCCGTCACAGGGCTCAACGAGAGACCCAGTACTTC

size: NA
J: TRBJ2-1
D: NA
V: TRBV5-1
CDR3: CASSLPTEGFYNEQFF
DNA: TGCGCCAGCAGCTTGCCGACGGAGGGGTTTTACAATGAGCAGTTCTTC

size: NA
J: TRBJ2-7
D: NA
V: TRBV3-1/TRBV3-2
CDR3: CASSLGTPGSYEQYF
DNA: TGTGCCAGCAGCCTCGGGACACCGGGGTCCTACGAGCAGTACTTC

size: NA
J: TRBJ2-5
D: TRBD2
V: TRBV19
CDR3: CASSMRAGGGETQYF
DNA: TGTGCCAGTAGTATGAGGGCGGGAGGGGGAGAGACCCAGTACTTC

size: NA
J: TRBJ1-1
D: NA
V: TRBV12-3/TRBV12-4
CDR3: CASGWGGGTGTFF
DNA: NA

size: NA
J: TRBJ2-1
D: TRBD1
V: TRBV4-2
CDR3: CASSQRDRGGNEQFF
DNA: TGTGCCAGCAGCCAACGGGACAGGGGAGGCAATGAGCAGTTCTTC

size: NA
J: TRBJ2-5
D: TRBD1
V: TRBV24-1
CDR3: CATSDPTGAGTLQETQYF
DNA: TGTGCCACCAGTGACCCGACAGGGGCCGGGACCTTACAAGAGACCCAGTACTTC

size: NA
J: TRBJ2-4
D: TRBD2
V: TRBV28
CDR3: CASSLIRTSGREKRDIQYF
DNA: TGTGCCAGCAGTTTAATTAGGACTAGCGGGAGAGAGAAGAGGGACATTCAGTACTTC